This note documents a single T cell receptor (beta chain) sequence. Its matching antigen is unknown. Read sequence stops 3 residues before the CDR3 end, and the germline J gene provides the missing end. These data come from a study of T cells in women clearing cervical HPV infection. Study results and caveats: CIN3+ cases had significantly higher TCR richness than controls; evenness did not differ.

All participants had a single incident cervical HPV16 infection, and prevalent HPV16 infections were excluded. The repertoire was sequenced with immunoSEQ multiplex PCR; TCRdb's copy has only in-frame clones and lacks some. Here the sample table reports about 16,000 clones. CDR1 SGHKS and CDR2 YYEKEE come from the germline V gene (reference sequence). This CDR3 contains 14 residues. The specimen sequenced was blood buffy coat. The chain links TRBV5-5 to TRBJ2-3; D not certain. The source is a woman aged 18-69 years with a cervical HPV16 infection that either progressed to CIN3+ or cleared (not recorded which). The CDR3 protein is CASSPPGREETQYF. CDR3 bases read: TGTGCCAGCAGCCCCCCGGGTCGAGAGGAGACG.